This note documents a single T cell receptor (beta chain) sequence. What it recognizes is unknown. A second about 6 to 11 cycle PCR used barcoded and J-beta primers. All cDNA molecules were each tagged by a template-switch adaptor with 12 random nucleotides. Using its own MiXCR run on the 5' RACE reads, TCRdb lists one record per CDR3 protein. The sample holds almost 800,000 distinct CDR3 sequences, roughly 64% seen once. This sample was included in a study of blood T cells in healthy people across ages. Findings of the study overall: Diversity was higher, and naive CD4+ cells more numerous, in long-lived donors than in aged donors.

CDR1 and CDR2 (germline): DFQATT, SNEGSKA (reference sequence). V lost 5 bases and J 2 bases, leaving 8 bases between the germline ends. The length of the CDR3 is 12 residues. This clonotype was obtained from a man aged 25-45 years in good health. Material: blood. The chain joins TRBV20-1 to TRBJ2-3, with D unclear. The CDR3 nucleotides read TGCAGTGCTCCAACCTACACAGATACGCAGTATTTT. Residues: CSAPTYTDTQYF.